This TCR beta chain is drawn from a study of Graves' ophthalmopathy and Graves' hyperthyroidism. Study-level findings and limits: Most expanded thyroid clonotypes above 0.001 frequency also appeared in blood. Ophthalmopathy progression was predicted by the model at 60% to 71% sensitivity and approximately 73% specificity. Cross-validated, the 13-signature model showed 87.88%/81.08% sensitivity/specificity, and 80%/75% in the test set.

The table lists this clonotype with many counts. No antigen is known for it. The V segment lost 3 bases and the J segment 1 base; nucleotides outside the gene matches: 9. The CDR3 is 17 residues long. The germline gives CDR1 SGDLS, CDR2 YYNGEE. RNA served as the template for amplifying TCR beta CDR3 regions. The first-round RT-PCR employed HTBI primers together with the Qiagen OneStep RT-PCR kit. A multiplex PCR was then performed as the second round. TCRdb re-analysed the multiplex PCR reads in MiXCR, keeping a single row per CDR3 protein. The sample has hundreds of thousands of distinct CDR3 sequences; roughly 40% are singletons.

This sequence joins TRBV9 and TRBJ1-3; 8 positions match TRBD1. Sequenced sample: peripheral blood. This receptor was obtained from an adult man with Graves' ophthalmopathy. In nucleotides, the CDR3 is TGTGCCAGCAGCGAGTGGGCGGGACAGGAGTCTGGAAACACCATATATTTT. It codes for CASSEWAGQESGNTIYF.